The source of this T cell receptor beta chain is a study of blood T cell repertoires in COVID-19. The CDR3 contains 14 residues. V gave up 2 bases and J gave up 3 bases, with 8 bases separating them. Germline V gives CDR1 MDHEN, CDR2 SYDVKM. The repertoire was sequenced with immunoSEQ multiplex PCR; TCRdb's copy has only in-frame clones and lacks some. This sample has 200,000 to 250,000 clones, with about 90% found just once. V is TRBV28 and J is TRBJ2-1; D unresolved. The TCR sequence derives from a man aged 55 to 70 with acute or convalescent COVID-19. The sequenced sample consisted of peripheral blood. The CDR3 DNA reads TGTGCCAGCAGTTTACCTGGCGGCTACAATGAGCAGTTCTTC. It specifies CASSLPGGYNEQFF.